This TCR beta chain was sequenced during a study of cytomegalovirus exposure and HLA in healthy donors. The CDR3 is 14 amino acids. V lost 0 bases and J lost 4, with 10 bases in between. Germline V gene data show CDR1 as GTSNPN and CDR2 as SVGIG (reference sequence). The PCR ran on 60 Vbeta and 13 Jbeta primers. Libraries were prepared by immunoSEQ multiplex PCR; TCRdb keeps only in-frame clonotypes and omits some of them. This table holds 100,000 or so clones, about four fifths found once. Specimen: PBMCs. The chain has TRBV30 and TRBJ1-3; D not certain. This receptor was taken from a man aged 30-40 years in good health and CMV-seronegative. CDR3 coding DNA: TGTGCCTGGAGTGTTGAGGCTGACGGAAACACCATATATTTT. Translating it yields CAWSVEADGNTIYF.